The 28 T cell receptor beta chains reported below all come from one sample, sequenced in a study of Ad26.COV2.S vaccination and SARS-CoV-2 variants (dated by TCRdb to the early 2020s). Per the publication, the time point label means: individuals recovered from natural SARS-CoV-2 infection. The library was built by means of the immunoSEQ multiplex PCR assay. TCRdb stores this immuneACCESS table with in-frame sequences only. Part of the clones is absent; in the studies checked, under half of the shortfall reflects unresolved V genes, and no reason is known for the rest. A total of roughly 140,000 clones appear in this sample, about nine tenths of them only once. 4% to 6% of the sample rests with the top ten. This specimen was peripheral blood, taken after recovery from COVID-19. The origin of the receptors is a human donor who had recovered from COVID-19.

The count of this clone is one. CDR3 protein: CASSVDSAYEQYF. Written as DNA, the CDR3 is TGTGCCAGCAGCGTGGACAGCGCCTACGAGCAGTACTTC. The V and J genes are TRBV9 and TRBJ2-7; perhaps TRBD1 as D (6 bases). The germline V gene encodes CDR1 SGDLS and CDR2 YYNGEE. This CDR3 is built from 13 residues. V dropped 2 bases and J dropped 2 bases, with 8 bases sitting between them.

This clone has at least ten counts. The same CDR3 can be traced to other DNA sequences in this sample. Written as DNA, the CDR3 is TGTGCCAGCACCCAAAATAGGGAGACCCAGTACTTC. It yields the protein CASTQNRETQYF. The chain joins TRBV2 to TRBJ2-5; D is uncertain. With 7 bases removed from V and 5 bases from J, the gap between germline ends came to 11 bases. CDR1 SNHLY and CDR2 FYNNEI come from the germline V gene. The CDR3 sequence is 12 residues long. The full variable domain, completed using reference TRBV2 and TRBJ2-5, is EPEVTQTPSHQVTQMGQEVILRCVPISNHLYFYWYRQILGQKVEFLVSFYNNEISEKSEIFDDQFSVERPDGSNFTLKIRSTKLEDSAMYFCASTQNRETQYFGPGTRLLVL.

This rearrangement joins TRBV19 to TRBJ1-2; tentative D call: TRBD1 (6 bases). V dropped 6 bases and J dropped 4 bases, with 12 bases sitting between them. Germline CDR1 and CDR2: LNHDA and SQIVND (reference sequence). The CDR3 is 13 amino acids. DNA for the CDR3: TGTGCCAGTAGAGAAGGACAGCTCTATGGCTACACCTTC. This codes for CASREGQLYGYTF.

This clone was counted a few times. The rearrangement links TRBV7-6 to TRBJ1-3; TRBD1 agrees at 7 bases. The ends lost 4 bases at V and 0 bases at J; junction bases unmatched: 3. Germline V gene lookup returns CDR1 SGHVS and CDR2 FNYEAQ. This CDR3 contains 15 residues. For the CDR3, the DNA is TGTGCCAGCAGCTCATACAGGGGCTCTGGAAACACCATATATTTT. It codes for CASSSYRGSGNTIYF. The whole variable domain, filled in from reference TRBV7-6 and TRBJ1-3, reads GAGVSQSPRYKVTKRGQDVALRCDPISGHVSLYWYRQALGQGPEFLTYFNYEAQQDKSGLPNDRFSAERPEGSISTLTIQRTEQRDSAMYRCASSSYRGSGNTIYFGEGSWLTVV.

The CDR3 reads CSVEGLAGMETQYF. Written as DNA, the CDR3 is TGCAGCGTTGAAGGACTAGCGGGTATGGAGACCCAGTACTTC. This chain joins TRBV29-1 and TRBJ2-5, with 10 bases aligning to TRBD2. The V gene's germline CDR1 is SQVTM and CDR2 ANQGSEA. After removal of 1 base from V and 5 bases from J, the junction contained 4 bases not matched to a gene. The CDR3 runs 14 residues.

V is TRBV5-1 and J is TRBJ2-3, with no clear D. This CDR3 is 15 amino acids long. Germline lookup yields CDR1 SGHRS and CDR2 YFSETQ. V was shortened by 2 bases and J by 5 bases, with 15 bases between the two germline ends. CDR3 nucleotides: TGCGCCAGCAGCTTAGGTGGCAACCGCGGAGATACGCAGTATTTT. It encodes CASSLGGNRGDTQYF.

Worth noting for this clone: Germline is not matched at one junction end, which may reflect a read error. The V gene is TRBV28, the J gene TRBJ2-7; D unresolved. The V gene's germline CDR1 is MDHEN and CDR2 SYDVKM. This CDR3 has 12 residues. In DNA, the CDR3 is TGTGCCAGCAGGAGAAGGACCCTCGAATCCACCTTC. Encoded protein: CASRRRTLESTF.

The chain has TRBV3-1 (or the pseudogene TRBV3-2) and TRBJ1-4, with D tentatively TRBD1 (5 bases). The CDR3 runs to 14 residues. V was clipped by 1 base and J by 4 bases, with 7 bases between them. From germline, CDR1 is LGHDT and CDR2 YNNKEL (reference sequence). The CDR3 sequence is CASSQGGGNEKLFF. The CDR3 nucleotides are TGTGCCAGCAGCCAAGGGGGGGGTAATGAAAAACTGTTTTTT.

The gene calls are TRBV5-1 and TRBJ2-2, with TRBD2 matching 10 bases. This CDR3 contains 15 residues. Germline lookup yields CDR1 SGHRS and CDR2 YFSETQ. V lost 4 bases to trimming and J lost 7 bases; unmatched junction nucleotides: 7. CDR3 nucleotides: TGCGCCAGCAGCACCCTAGCGGGGGAAAACGGGGAGCTGTTTTTT. Protein sequence: CASSTLAGENGELFF. Variable domain in full (rest from reference TRBV5-1 and TRBJ2-2): KAGVTQTPRYLIKTRGQQVTLSCSPISGHRSVSWYQQTPGQGLQFLFEYFSETQRNKGNFPGRFSGRQFSNSRSEMNVSTLELGDSALYLCASSTLAGENGELFFGEGSRLTVL.

This clone was recorded once. This rearrangement joins TRBV29-1 to TRBJ1-1; unclear D gene. With 4 bases removed from V and 3 bases from J, the gap between germline ends came to 12 bases. Germline CDR1 and CDR2: SQVTM and ANQGSEA. The CDR3 contains 13 residues. The CDR3 nucleotides are TGCAGCGTTGGGGCCGACGTTTACACTGAAGCTTTCTTT. It specifies CSVGADVYTEAFF.

This clone was seen once. The rearrangement uses TRBV4-3 and TRBJ2-7, with D possibly being TRBD1 (8 bases). The germline V and J ends were trimmed by 4 bases and 3 bases, with 25 bases remaining between them. CDR1 is LGHNA, CDR2 YSLEER, per germline. The CDR3 runs to 18 residues. CDR3 protein: CASSPNTQKQGGNYEQYF. The CDR3 DNA reads as TGCGCCAGCAGCCCGAATACACAAAAACAGGGGGGGAACTACGAGCAGTACTTC.

The rearrangement uses TRBV19 and TRBJ1-3; the D is unclear. V was trimmed by 4 bases and J by 0 bases, leaving 13 bases between them. Per the germline V gene, CDR1 is LNHDA and CDR2 is SQIVND (reference sequence). The CDR3 sequence is 16 residues long. The CDR3 is CASSKQQLVSGNTIYF. As DNA, the CDR3 is TGTGCCAGTAGTAAACAACAGCTAGTCTCTGGAAACACCATATATTTT. The full variable domain, completed using reference TRBV19 and TRBJ1-3, is DGGITQSPKYLFRKEGQNVTLSCEQNLNHDAMYWYRQDPGQGLRLIYYSQIVNDFQKGDIAEGYSVSREKKESFPLTVTSAQKNPTAFYLCASSKQQLVSGNTIYFGEGSWLTVV.

This chain uses TRBV27 with TRBJ2-3; TRBD1 agrees at 9 bases. After removal of 6 bases from V and 3 bases from J, the junction contained 13 bases not matched to a gene. Germline V gene lookup returns CDR1 MNHEY and CDR2 SMNVEV (reference sequence). CDR3 length equals 17 residues. In DNA form, the CDR3 reads TGTGCCAGCAGGACGGGTTGGGGGACAGGGCTGACAGATACGCAGTATTTT. Protein product: CASRTGWGTGLTDTQYF.

The chain recombines TRBV4-1 with TRBJ1-2; D uncertain. From germline, CDR1 is MGHRA and CDR2 YSYEKL. The CDR3 extends over 14 amino acids. Trimming shortened V by 4 bases and J by 3 bases, and 12 bases separated the two germline ends. The CDR3 sequence: CASSRKRTDYGYTF. CDR3 coding DNA: TGCGCCAGCAGCCGTAAAAGGACCGACTATGGCTACACCTTC.

The chain uses TRBV28 and TRBJ2-5; 9 bases are shared with TRBD1. The J segment lost 4 bases and the V segment lost 7 bases, leaving 4 bases of the junction unmatched. The CDR3 spans 13 residues. The germline V gene has CDR1 MDHEN and CDR2 SYDVKM. The CDR3 reads CASTATGGETQYF. In DNA, the CDR3 is TGTGCCAGCACCGCGACAGGGGGAGAGACCCAGTACTTC.

Ten or more counts support this clone. J is TRBJ1-2 and V is TRBV6-5; 9 bases match TRBD1. The CDR3 spans 16 residues. V shed 2 bases and J 4 bases; nucleotides not matched to a gene: 8. Per germline, CDR1 MNHEY and CDR2 SVGAGI. The CDR3 is CASSYIRTGAGYGYTF. The CDR3 DNA reads TGTGCCAGCAGTTACATACGGACAGGGGCGGGCTATGGCTACACCTTC.

This clone was observed a single time. The J gene is TRBJ1-5, the V gene TRBV6-2 or TRBV6-3; D is ambiguous. Per germline, CDR1 MNHEY and CDR2 SVGEGT. V shed 2 bases and J shed 8 bases, with 7 bases lying between them. The CDR3 is 12 residues long. This chain's CDR3 is CASSYLGKPQHF. The CDR3 DNA follows: TGTGCCAGCAGTTACCTGGGGAAGCCCCAGCATTTT.

The CDR3 region has the DNA TGCGCCAGCAGCCCGGGACAGGGCAGCCACGAGCAGTACTTC. This encodes CASSPGQGSHEQYF. The genes are TRBV5-1 and TRBJ2-7; 9 nucleotides match TRBD1. The V segment lost 4 bases and the J segment 5 bases; nucleotides outside the gene matches: 7. This CDR3 has 14 residues. CDR1 and CDR2 from the germline V gene are SGHRS and YFSETQ.

The rearrangement links TRBV28 to TRBJ2-2; possibly TRBD1 for D (5 bases). Germline lookup yields CDR1 MDHEN and CDR2 SYDVKM. The CDR3 has 16 amino acids. V gave up 6 bases and J gave up 0 bases, with 14 bases separating them. The CDR3 DNA follows: TGTGCCAGCAGGACCCCGGACACCTCGAACACCGGGGAGCTGTTTTTT. Protein product: CASRTPDTSNTGELFF. Looking up the rest from reference TRBV28 and TRBJ2-2 gives the full variable domain: DVKVTQSSRYLVKRTGEKVFLECVQDMDHENMFWYRQDPGLGLRLIYFSYDVKMKEKGDIPEGYSVSREKKERFSLILESASTNQTSMYLCASRTPDTSNTGELFFGEGSRLTVL.

This chain connects TRBV7-6 to TRBJ1-2; D is uncertain. Germline lookup yields CDR1 SGHVS and CDR2 FNYEAQ. V dropped 6 bases and J dropped 0 bases, with 8 bases sitting between them. This CDR3 region has 13 residues. CDR3 bases: TGTGCCAGCAGTCCCAGTTCTAACTATGGCTACACCTTC. This encodes CASSPSSNYGYTF.

As to this clone: One end of the junction does not line up with germline, which may come from a read error. The chain has TRBV3-1 (or the pseudogene TRBV3-2) and TRBJ1-4, with D uncertain. This CDR3 comprises 11 residues. CDR1 and CDR2 (germline): LGHDT, YNNKEL (reference sequence). The CDR3 DNA is TGTGCCAGCAGCCAAGTGGGCAGAATGTCATTT. Its translation: CASSQVGRMSF.

Written as DNA, the CDR3 is TGTGCCAGTAGTTCCCGAGGGGACCACCTTGACAATGAGCAGTTCTTC. It translates to CASSSRGDHLDNEQFF. The genes are TRBV19 and TRBJ2-1; D could derive from TRBD1 or TRBD2 (5 bases each). Trimming left V 5 bases short and J 5 bases short, with 19 bases between. The CDR3 totals 16 residues. The germline CDR1 and CDR2 sequences are LNHDA and SQIVND (reference sequence).

V is TRBV19 and J is TRBJ2-2, with TRBD2 matching 7 bases. The germline gives CDR1 LNHDA, CDR2 SQIVND (reference sequence). The CDR3 has 16 residues. The V gene end was trimmed by 5 bases and the J gene end by 9 bases; junction bases not matched to a gene: 15. The CDR3 is CASSPHVAGATWELFF. The CDR3 DNA is TGTGCCAGTAGTCCGCACGTAGCGGGCGCAACCTGGGAGCTGTTTTTT.

The chain is built from TRBV14 and TRBJ2-2, with 9 positions matching TRBD2. J gave up 6 bases and V 1 base, and 12 bases lay outside the gene matches. CDR1 is SGHDN and CDR2 is FVKESK in the germline V gene. The CDR3 length is 18 residues. CDR3 protein: CASSQVPAGGGLAGELFF. CDR3 DNA sequence: TGTGCCAGCAGCCAAGTTCCAGCGGGGGGCGGGTTAGCCGGGGAGCTGTTTTTT.

This rearrangement joins TRBV5-1 to TRBJ2-1, with D unclear. V dropped 3 bases and J dropped 5 bases, with 15 bases sitting between them. The CDR3 has 15 amino acids. Germline CDR1 and CDR2: SGHRS and YFSETQ. CDR3 sequence (DNA): TGCGCCAGCAGCTGGGCTTGGGAACCCAACAATGAGCAGTTCTTC. As protein: CASSWAWEPNNEQFF.

The chain combines TRBV27 with TRBJ2-1; 10 nucleotides match TRBD1. The J segment lost 7 bases and the V segment lost 2 bases, leaving 14 bases of the junction unmatched. CDR1 and CDR2 from the germline V gene are MNHEY and SMNVEV (reference sequence). The CDR3 runs to 18 residues. In DNA form, the CDR3 reads TGTGCCAGCAGTTTAACTATACCGGGACAGGGGTTTATGAATGAGCAGTTCTTC. It encodes CASSLTIPGQGFMNEQFF.

This rearrangement joins TRBV7-9 to TRBJ2-1; no definite D call. The ends were cut back, 5 bases at V and 9 bases at J, with 20 bases in the middle. The CDR3 is made up of 15 amino acids. The germline CDR1 and CDR2 sequences are SEHNR and FQNEAQ (reference sequence). The CDR3 here is CASSPRTVLSVEQFF. The CDR3 DNA sequence: TGTGCCAGCAGCCCGCGGACCGTGCTTTCGGTTGAGCAGTTCTTC.

This clone was observed once. The CDR3 spells CASSEEGGAKTYEQYF. The CDR3 DNA is TGTGCCAGCAGTGAAGAAGGGGGGGCCAAAACCTACGAGCAGTACTTC. The chain links TRBV6-1 to TRBJ2-7; a weak D match, TRBD2 (7 bases). V was clipped by 1 base and J by 2 bases, with 15 bases between them. CDR3 size: 16 residues. Germline V gives CDR1 MNHNS, CDR2 SASEGT.